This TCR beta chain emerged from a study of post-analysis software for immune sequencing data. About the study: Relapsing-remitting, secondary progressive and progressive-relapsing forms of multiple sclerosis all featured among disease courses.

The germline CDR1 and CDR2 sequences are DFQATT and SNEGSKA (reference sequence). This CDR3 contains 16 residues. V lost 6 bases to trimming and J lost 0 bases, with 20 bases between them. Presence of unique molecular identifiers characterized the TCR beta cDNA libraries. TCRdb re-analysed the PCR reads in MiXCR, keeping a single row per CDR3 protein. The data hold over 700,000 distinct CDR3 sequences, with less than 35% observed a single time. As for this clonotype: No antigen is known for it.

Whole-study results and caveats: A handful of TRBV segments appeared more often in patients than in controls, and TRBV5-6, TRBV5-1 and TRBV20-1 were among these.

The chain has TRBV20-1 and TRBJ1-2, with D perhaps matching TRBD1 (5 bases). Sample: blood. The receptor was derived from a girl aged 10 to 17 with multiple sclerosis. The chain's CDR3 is CSANFDSSLANYGYTF. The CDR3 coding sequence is TGCAGTGCGAATTTCGACAGTTCGTTAGCTAACTATGGCTACACCTTC.